This paragraph covers one T cell receptor (beta chain) sequence. Its specificity is unknown. Cryopreserved PBMCs were the source of 1.5 to 2.5 micrograms of genomic DNA, which went to TCR beta libraries. Profiling relied on immunoSEQ multiplex PCR, and the TCRdb table lists in-frame clones only, not all of them. Of some 47,000 clones listed, roughly 63% are singletons. This CDR3 spans 18 amino acids. The V gene lost 2 bases and the J gene lost 4 bases, with 23 bases spanning the gap. The germline V gene has CDR1 SGHVS and CDR2 FQNEAQ. The data stem from a study of cytotoxic CD8 clonotypes in ibrutinib-treated CLL. Regarding the study as a whole: Sustained-remission patients were sampled at one set of times and progressing patients at different ones.

The V and J genes are TRBV7-8 and TRBJ1-2; D perhaps matches TRBD1 (5 bases). The clonotype was recovered from a human donor with chronic lymphocytic leukemia. Sequencing was performed on PBMCs, taken after 24 months of ibrutinib treatment. The CDR3: CASSLRGQFENQLYGYTF. CDR3 DNA: TGTGCCAGCAGCTTAAGGGGCCAATTCGAGAATCAACTCTATGGCTACACCTTC. The whole variable domain, filled in from reference TRBV7-8 and TRBJ1-2, reads GAGVSQSPRYKVAKRGQDVALRCDPISGHVSLFWYQQALGQGPEFLTYFQNEAQLDKSGLPSDRFFAERPEGSVSTLKIQRTQQEDSAVYLCASSLRGQFENQLYGYTFGSGTRLTVV.